Listed here are 3 T cell receptor beta chains from one sample, sequenced in a study of blood T cell repertoires in COVID-19. Produced via immunoSEQ multiplex PCR; TCRdb's table is partial and in-frame only. The table shows about 200,000 clones, with 83% occurring only once. The sample was PBMCs or T cells enriched from blood (not recorded which). These receptor sequences come from a woman between 50 and 59 years old who had been exposed to COVID-19.

The CDR3 DNA follows: TGTGCCAGCAGCACGGGACAGGGGGCAAAGCCCCAGCATTTT. This gives the protein CASSTGQGAKPQHF. The chain has TRBV6-5 and TRBJ1-5, with TRBD1 matching 12 bases. The V segment lost 6 bases and the J segment 8 bases; nucleotides outside the gene matches: 5. The CDR3 contains 14 residues. Germline V gives CDR1 MNHEY, CDR2 SVGAGI.

Only a few counts were recorded for this clone. The gene calls are TRBV12-5 and TRBJ1-4; TRBD1 matches 7 bases. CDR1 is LGHNT, CDR2 FRNRAP, per germline. The trim removed 3 bases at V and 2 bases at J, leaving 15 bases unmatched. This CDR3 has 19 residues. DNA for the CDR3: TGTGCTAGTGGTTTTGGGAAGTACGGGACAGCCTCTACTAATGAAAAACTGTTTTTT. It is translated as CASGFGKYGTASTNEKLFF.

The chain carries TRBV7-9 and TRBJ1-6; TRBD1 might be the D (6 bases). Trimming cost V 3 bases and J 11 bases, with 14 bases left between them. This CDR3 spans 14 amino acids. Germline loops: CDR1 SEHNR, CDR2 FQNEAQ (reference sequence). CDR3 in amino acids: CASSFDRLGAPLHF. The CDR3 bases are TGTGCCAGCAGCTTCGACAGGCTAGGGGCACCCCTCCACTTT. The full variable domain, completed using reference TRBV7-9 and TRBJ1-6, is DTGVSQNPRHKITKRGQNVTFRCDPISEHNRLYWYRQTLGQGPEFLTYFQNEAQLEKSRLLSDRFSAERPKGSFSTLEIQRTEQGDSAMYLCASSFDRLGAPLHFGNGTRLTVT.